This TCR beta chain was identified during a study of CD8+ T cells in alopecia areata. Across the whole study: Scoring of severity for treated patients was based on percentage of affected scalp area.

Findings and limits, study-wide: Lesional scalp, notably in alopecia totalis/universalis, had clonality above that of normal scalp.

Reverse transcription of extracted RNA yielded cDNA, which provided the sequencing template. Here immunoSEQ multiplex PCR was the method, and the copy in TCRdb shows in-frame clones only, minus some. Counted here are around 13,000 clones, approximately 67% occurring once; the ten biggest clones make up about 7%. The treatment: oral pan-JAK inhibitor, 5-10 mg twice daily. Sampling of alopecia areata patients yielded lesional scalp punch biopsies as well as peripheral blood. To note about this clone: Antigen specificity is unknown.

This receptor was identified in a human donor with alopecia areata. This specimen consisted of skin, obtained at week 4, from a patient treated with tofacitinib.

The CDR3 DNA reads as TGCGCCAGCAGCCAAGTTATCTCAGGCTCCGGGGAGCTGTTTTTT. This codes for CASSQVISGSGELFF. The J gene is TRBJ2-2, the V gene TRBV4-1; D remains ambiguous. Trimming removed 1 base at V and 6 bases at J, with 12 bases between. The germline CDR1 and CDR2 sequences are MGHRA and YSYEKL. The CDR3 runs 15 residues.